The clone carrying this T cell receptor (beta chain) has a count of ten or more. Its antigen is not known. Template switching added a universal primer site; cDNA carried unique molecular identifiers. TCRdb reanalysed the 5' RACE reads using MiXCR and keeps one entry per CDR3 protein. The table has about 1.7 million distinct CDR3 sequences, about 32% seen once. Germline CDR1 SGHRS, CDR2 YFSETQ. This CDR3 region has 13 residues. The V and J ends lost 3 bases and 7 bases, in that order; junction bases with no gene match: 0. The data belong to a study of identical twins. Study-level findings and limits: For monozygotic twins, models underestimated out-of-frame TCR alpha sharing. Cross-sectional statistical analysis, not tracking of the same donors, underpinned the conclusions.

The TCR originated in a newborn girl in good health. Specimen: cord blood. The gene calls are TRBV5-1 and TRBJ1-5; TRBD1 matches at 11 bases. The CDR3 is CASSWTGGQPQHF. DNA of the CDR3: TGCGCCAGCAGCTGGACAGGGGGCCAGCCCCAGCATTTT. Full variable domain (rest looked up from reference TRBV5-1 and TRBJ1-5): KAGVTQTPRYLIKTRGQQVTLSCSPISGHRSVSWYQQTPGQGLQFLFEYFSETQRNKGNFPGRFSGRQFSNSRSEMNVSTLELGDSALYLCASSWTGGQPQHFGDGTRLSIL.